The rows below give T cell receptor beta chains drawn from one sample of a study of metastatic and nonmetastatic thyroid tumors. TCRdb re-processed the PCR reads through MiXCR. There are over 15,000 clones in the sample; roughly 17% occur only once, and 15% to 20% lies in the top ten. The specimen was blood. The receptors were gathered from a male donor with papillary thyroid cancer or a benign thyroid nodule (not recorded which). Some clones in this sample may be carry-over from other donors' samples. Both conserved end residues are trimmed from each CDR3. A row's size may be missing; if present it is once, few, many or a size class.

v_call,clone_size,j_call,cdr3_aa
TRBV5-1,.,TRBJ2-3,SSSQLSGLTDTQY
TRBV9,once,TRBJ2-7,ASSPPGAGCPYEQY
TRBV11-2,medium-sized,TRBJ2-7,ASLTSEYSYEQY
TRBV27,medium-sized,TRBJ1-6,ASSSPTPLDSPLH
TRBV14,many,TRBJ2-7,ASSQVREPYEQY
TRBV9,many,TRBJ1-1,ASSVLRQGTEAF
TRBV4-2,many,TRBJ2-5,ASSQDLSGGRAVETQY
TRBV20-1,few,TRBJ2-7,SAPLHGGSLSYEQY
TRBV20-1,once,TRBJ1-5,SARANNQPQH
TRBV20-1,once,TRBJ2-7,SARSQSYEQY
TRBV6-1,few,TRBJ1-1,ASSEVEQGVDTEAF
TRBV4-3,medium-sized,TRBJ2-7,ASSPTTGASYEQY
TRBV6-2/TRBV6-3,many,TRBJ2-5,ASSYFFEVWVREARQETQY
TRBV15,many,TRBJ1-2,ATSSIGRGLISYT
TRBV27,many,TRBJ2-7,ASSLSGLAGGEQY
TRBV30,many,TRBJ1-1,AWMPGFTEAF
TRBV14,.,TRBJ2-1,ASSRGLAGVEQF
TRBV7-9,many,TRBJ1-6,ASSSTGQGFSPLH
TRBV27,many,TRBJ1-1,ASGLGRTEAF
TRBV12-3/TRBV12-4,many,TRBJ1-2,ASSLGGTNYGYT
TRBV13,medium-sized,TRBJ2-3,ASSWTSRFASTDTQY
TRBV9,many,TRBJ1-2,ASRKGPNYGYT
TRBV6-5,many,TRBJ1-5,ASSYPQGPGYNQPQH
TRBV19,many,TRBJ2-1,ASSNGRGTYNEQF
TRBV2,many,TRBJ1-5,ASSPPGARGQPQH
TRBV24-1,.,TRBJ2-3,AIGGLCTDTQC
TRBV10-3,many,TRBJ2-1,AISDVGLAGGNEQF
TRBV28,.,TRBJ1-6,ASNGGLDRYNSPLH
TRBV14,many,TRBJ2-4,ASSQPTGARVNIQY
TRBV27,many,TRBJ2-1,ASSRYNEQF
TRBV18,many,TRBJ1-4,ASSPNTSGEKLF
TRBV11-1,many,TRBJ2-6,ASSSPDRGGANVLT
TRBV5-1,.,TRBJ1-1,ASSWGTGGSTEAF
TRBV20-1,.,TRBJ2-1,SAPINNEQF
TRBV13,.,TRBJ2-4,ASSVTAYVYKNIQY
TRBV5-1,.,TRBJ1-1,ASSLETQGRGTEAF
TRBV10-3,many,TRBJ2-1,AISGRGEQF
TRBV6-1,few,TRBJ2-7,ASTRTPYNYEQY
TRBV20-1,.,TRBJ2-1,IARTSWSHNEQF
TRBV20-1,many,TRBJ2-1,SARERDFTYNEQF
TRBV7-8,medium-sized,TRBJ2-1,ASSSRTSGRGESWNEQF
TRBV27,.,TRBJ1-2,ASRFSWGTFYGYT
TRBV5-1,many,TRBJ2-7,ASSLMDNYEQY
TRBV6-1,many,TRBJ2-5,ASSEKGLAGGLQETQY
TRBV19,many,TRBJ2-3,ASSIQRTSDTQY
TRBV4-1,many,TRBJ2-1,ASSHRTSGLYNEQF
TRBV3-1,many,TRBJ2-7,ASSHPGKSYEQY
TRBV18,many,TRBJ1-5,ASSPTGTGSGQPQH
TRBV28,many,TRBJ2-1,ASRTGGYNEQF
TRBV6-1,many,TRBJ2-7,ASSPGGTYEQY
TRBV3-1,few,TRBJ2-3,ASSHGQGDTDTQY
TRBV6-4,many,TRBJ2-2,ASSEGNTGELF
TRBV20-1,many,TRBJ1-1,SAQLRTGPFTEAF
TRBV24-1,many,TRBJ2-5,ATSDSVLGANLIETQY
TRBV20-1,many,TRBJ2-1,SARGWTSENEQF
TRBV5-1,.,TRBJ2-2,ASSPKPRSGGNTGELF
TRBV6-6,many,TRBJ2-6,ASTKPRDRAMLGANVLT
TRBV6-1,many,TRBJ2-5,ASTQPGGLRETQY
TRBV29-1,many,TRBJ1-5,SVVEAPNQPQH
TRBV28,medium-sized,TRBJ2-4,ASRAAGNKNIQY